A single sample gave rise to the 12 T cell receptor beta chains below, sequenced in a study of T cell repertoires in cytomegalovirus infection. TCRdb independently ran MiXCR on the reads; one entry per CDR3 protein. This sample carries 900,000 to 950,000 distinct CDR3 sequences, approximately 32% of them seen once, and the ten largest clones take around an eighth. Antigen specificity for these receptors is unknown. This specimen consisted of cultured CD8+ T cells from PBMCs, obtained from culture after CMV antigen stimulation. These receptors came from a human donor in good health (CMV status not recorded). Some clones in this sample may be carry-over from other donors' samples.

This clonotype has ten or more counts. The chain joins TRBV7-9 to TRBJ1-4; TRBD1 might be the D (5 bases). The V and J ends lost 7 bases and 7 bases respectively, with 19 bases between them. This CDR3 has 15 residues. Germline V gives CDR1 SEHNR, CDR2 FQNEAQ (reference sequence). Here the CDR3 reads CASTPRREGPEKLFF. The CDR3 coding sequence is TGTGCCAGCACCCCGCGCCGGGAGGGGCCTGAAAAACTGTTTTTT.

The rearrangement joins TRBV6-2 or TRBV6-3 to TRBJ2-7, with 7 bases that match TRBD1. The CDR3 spans 14 residues. Germline CDR1 reads MNHEY; CDR2 reads SVGEGT. V lost 7 bases and J lost 2; bases outside the gene matches: 8. The CDR3 is CASKIGQEPYEQYV. The CDR3 bases are TGTGCCAGCAAGATCGGACAGGAACCCTACGAGCAGTACGTC.

This clonotype was recorded many times. This chain connects TRBV7-6 to TRBJ2-2, with TRBD1 matching 9 bases. Losses at the gene ends were 5 bases for V and 3 bases for J; bases not matched to a gene: 1. CDR1 and CDR2 (germline): SGHVS, FNYEAQ. The CDR3 is 14 residues long. CDR3 DNA sequence: TGTGCCAGCAGCGACAGGGGGGACACCGGGGAGCTGTTTTTT. Its protein product is CASSDRGDTGELFF. Looking up the rest from reference TRBV7-6 and TRBJ2-2 gives the full variable domain: GAGVSQSPRYKVTKRGQDVALRCDPISGHVSLYWYRQALGQGPEFLTYFNYEAQQDKSGLPNDRFSAERPEGSISTLTIQRTEQRDSAMYRCASSDRGDTGELFFGEGSRLTVL.

This clonotype was counted between two and nine times. V usage is TRBV27 and J usage is TRBJ1-2; possibly TRBD1 for D (5 bases). CDR3 length: 16 amino acids. The V end lost 4 bases, the J end lost 6 bases, and 21 bases lay between the germline ends. Per germline, CDR1 MNHEY and CDR2 SMNVEV (reference sequence). In DNA form, the CDR3 reads TGTGCCAGCAGTTACAAAAAACACGGAGGGGCCGATGGCTACACCTTC. It is translated as CASSYKKHGGADGYTF.

This clonotype was recorded many times. The rearrangement links TRBV27 to TRBJ1-5; D not resolved. V was clipped by 1 base and J by 4 bases, with 5 bases between them. There are 13 residues in the CDR3. The germline gives CDR1 MNHEY, CDR2 SMNVEV (reference sequence). CDR3 nucleotide sequence: TGTGCCAGCAGTTTATTCGGGAATCAGCCCCAGCATTTT. It codes for CASSLFGNQPQHF.

This clonotype was counted ten times or more. This chain joins TRBV7-8 and TRBJ2-1; weak D call: TRBD1 (5 bases). Trimming cost V 6 bases and J 0 bases, with 18 bases left between them. CDR1 SGHVS and CDR2 FQNEAQ come from the germline V gene. The CDR3 has 17 residues. CDR3 sequence reads: CASSFGTGQHSYNEQFF. In DNA, the CDR3 is TGTGCCAGCAGTTTTGGTACAGGACAACACTCCTACAATGAGCAGTTCTTC. Looking up the rest from reference TRBV7-8 and TRBJ2-1 gives the full variable domain: GAGVSQSPRYKVAKRGQDVALRCDPISGHVSLFWYQQALGQGPEFLTYFQNEAQLDKSGLPSDRFFAERPEGSVSTLKIQRTQQEDSAVYLCASSFGTGQHSYNEQFFGPGTRLTVL.

The chain's CDR3 is CASSLLGTGAVGELFF. The CDR3 bases are TGTGCCAGCAGTCTTCTCGGGACAGGGGCGGTCGGGGAGCTGTTTTTT. The rearrangement links TRBV27 to TRBJ2-2; 10 bases line up with TRBD1. V dropped 5 bases and J dropped 7; count of bases not matched to a gene: 10. The CDR3 is made up of 16 amino acids. The germline gives CDR1 MNHEY, CDR2 SMNVEV (reference sequence).

This clonotype was counted between two and nine times. The chain employs TRBV6-1 and TRBJ2-7; D possibly matches TRBD1 or TRBD2 (5 bases each). Germline V gives CDR1 MNHNS, CDR2 SASEGT. CDR3 size: 14 residues. V lost 4 bases, J lost 3 bases, and 13 bases lay in between. CDR3 amino acids: CASSARDGFYEQYV. CDR3 bases: TGTGCCAGCAGTGCCAGGGACGGATTCTACGAGCAGTACGTC.

This clonotype has a handful of counts. V is TRBV18 and J is TRBJ2-5; D perhaps matches TRBD2 (6 bases). Germline V gives CDR1 KGHSH, CDR2 LQKENI. The CDR3 covers 16 residues. V lost 1 base to trimming and J lost 2 bases, with 14 bases between them. This CDR3 reads CASSPLRESLQETQYF. CDR3 DNA sequence: TGTGCCAGCTCACCACTCCGGGAGTCTTTACAAGAGACCCAGTACTTC.

This rearrangement joins TRBV4-3 to TRBJ2-1; 7 bases are a match to TRBD2. This CDR3 comprises 16 residues. J lost 4 bases, V lost 0 bases, and 6 bases had no gene match. Germline V gene lookup returns CDR1 LGHNA and CDR2 YSLEER. CDR3 in amino acids: CASSQDISGEYNEQFF. The CDR3 DNA reads TGCGCCAGCAGCCAAGATATCAGCGGGGAATACAATGAGCAGTTCTTC.

Details on this clonotype: A much more abundant neighbour one base away suggests this may be a read error. The rearrangement uses TRBV7-6 and TRBJ2-3; tentatively, D is TRBD1 or TRBD2 (5 bases each). Looked up from germline, CDR1 is SGHVS and CDR2 is FNYEAQ. V was trimmed by 7 bases and J by 0 bases, leaving 17 bases between them. CDR3 length: 16 amino acids. The CDR3: CASTRTGTTSTDTQYF. The CDR3 region has the DNA TGTGCCAGCACCCGAACTGGGACGACTAGCACAGATACGCAGTATTTT.

This clonotype was recorded a few times. The chain is built from TRBV7-2 and TRBJ2-3; the match to TRBD2 covers 12 bases. The CDR3 runs 15 residues. The germline V gene encodes CDR1 SGHTA and CDR2 FQGNSA. Trimming took 6 bases from V and 4 from J; bases not matched to a gene: 5. CDR3 amino acids: CASRVTSGGADTQYF. DNA for the CDR3: TGTGCCAGCAGAGTGACTAGCGGGGGCGCAGATACGCAGTATTTT.